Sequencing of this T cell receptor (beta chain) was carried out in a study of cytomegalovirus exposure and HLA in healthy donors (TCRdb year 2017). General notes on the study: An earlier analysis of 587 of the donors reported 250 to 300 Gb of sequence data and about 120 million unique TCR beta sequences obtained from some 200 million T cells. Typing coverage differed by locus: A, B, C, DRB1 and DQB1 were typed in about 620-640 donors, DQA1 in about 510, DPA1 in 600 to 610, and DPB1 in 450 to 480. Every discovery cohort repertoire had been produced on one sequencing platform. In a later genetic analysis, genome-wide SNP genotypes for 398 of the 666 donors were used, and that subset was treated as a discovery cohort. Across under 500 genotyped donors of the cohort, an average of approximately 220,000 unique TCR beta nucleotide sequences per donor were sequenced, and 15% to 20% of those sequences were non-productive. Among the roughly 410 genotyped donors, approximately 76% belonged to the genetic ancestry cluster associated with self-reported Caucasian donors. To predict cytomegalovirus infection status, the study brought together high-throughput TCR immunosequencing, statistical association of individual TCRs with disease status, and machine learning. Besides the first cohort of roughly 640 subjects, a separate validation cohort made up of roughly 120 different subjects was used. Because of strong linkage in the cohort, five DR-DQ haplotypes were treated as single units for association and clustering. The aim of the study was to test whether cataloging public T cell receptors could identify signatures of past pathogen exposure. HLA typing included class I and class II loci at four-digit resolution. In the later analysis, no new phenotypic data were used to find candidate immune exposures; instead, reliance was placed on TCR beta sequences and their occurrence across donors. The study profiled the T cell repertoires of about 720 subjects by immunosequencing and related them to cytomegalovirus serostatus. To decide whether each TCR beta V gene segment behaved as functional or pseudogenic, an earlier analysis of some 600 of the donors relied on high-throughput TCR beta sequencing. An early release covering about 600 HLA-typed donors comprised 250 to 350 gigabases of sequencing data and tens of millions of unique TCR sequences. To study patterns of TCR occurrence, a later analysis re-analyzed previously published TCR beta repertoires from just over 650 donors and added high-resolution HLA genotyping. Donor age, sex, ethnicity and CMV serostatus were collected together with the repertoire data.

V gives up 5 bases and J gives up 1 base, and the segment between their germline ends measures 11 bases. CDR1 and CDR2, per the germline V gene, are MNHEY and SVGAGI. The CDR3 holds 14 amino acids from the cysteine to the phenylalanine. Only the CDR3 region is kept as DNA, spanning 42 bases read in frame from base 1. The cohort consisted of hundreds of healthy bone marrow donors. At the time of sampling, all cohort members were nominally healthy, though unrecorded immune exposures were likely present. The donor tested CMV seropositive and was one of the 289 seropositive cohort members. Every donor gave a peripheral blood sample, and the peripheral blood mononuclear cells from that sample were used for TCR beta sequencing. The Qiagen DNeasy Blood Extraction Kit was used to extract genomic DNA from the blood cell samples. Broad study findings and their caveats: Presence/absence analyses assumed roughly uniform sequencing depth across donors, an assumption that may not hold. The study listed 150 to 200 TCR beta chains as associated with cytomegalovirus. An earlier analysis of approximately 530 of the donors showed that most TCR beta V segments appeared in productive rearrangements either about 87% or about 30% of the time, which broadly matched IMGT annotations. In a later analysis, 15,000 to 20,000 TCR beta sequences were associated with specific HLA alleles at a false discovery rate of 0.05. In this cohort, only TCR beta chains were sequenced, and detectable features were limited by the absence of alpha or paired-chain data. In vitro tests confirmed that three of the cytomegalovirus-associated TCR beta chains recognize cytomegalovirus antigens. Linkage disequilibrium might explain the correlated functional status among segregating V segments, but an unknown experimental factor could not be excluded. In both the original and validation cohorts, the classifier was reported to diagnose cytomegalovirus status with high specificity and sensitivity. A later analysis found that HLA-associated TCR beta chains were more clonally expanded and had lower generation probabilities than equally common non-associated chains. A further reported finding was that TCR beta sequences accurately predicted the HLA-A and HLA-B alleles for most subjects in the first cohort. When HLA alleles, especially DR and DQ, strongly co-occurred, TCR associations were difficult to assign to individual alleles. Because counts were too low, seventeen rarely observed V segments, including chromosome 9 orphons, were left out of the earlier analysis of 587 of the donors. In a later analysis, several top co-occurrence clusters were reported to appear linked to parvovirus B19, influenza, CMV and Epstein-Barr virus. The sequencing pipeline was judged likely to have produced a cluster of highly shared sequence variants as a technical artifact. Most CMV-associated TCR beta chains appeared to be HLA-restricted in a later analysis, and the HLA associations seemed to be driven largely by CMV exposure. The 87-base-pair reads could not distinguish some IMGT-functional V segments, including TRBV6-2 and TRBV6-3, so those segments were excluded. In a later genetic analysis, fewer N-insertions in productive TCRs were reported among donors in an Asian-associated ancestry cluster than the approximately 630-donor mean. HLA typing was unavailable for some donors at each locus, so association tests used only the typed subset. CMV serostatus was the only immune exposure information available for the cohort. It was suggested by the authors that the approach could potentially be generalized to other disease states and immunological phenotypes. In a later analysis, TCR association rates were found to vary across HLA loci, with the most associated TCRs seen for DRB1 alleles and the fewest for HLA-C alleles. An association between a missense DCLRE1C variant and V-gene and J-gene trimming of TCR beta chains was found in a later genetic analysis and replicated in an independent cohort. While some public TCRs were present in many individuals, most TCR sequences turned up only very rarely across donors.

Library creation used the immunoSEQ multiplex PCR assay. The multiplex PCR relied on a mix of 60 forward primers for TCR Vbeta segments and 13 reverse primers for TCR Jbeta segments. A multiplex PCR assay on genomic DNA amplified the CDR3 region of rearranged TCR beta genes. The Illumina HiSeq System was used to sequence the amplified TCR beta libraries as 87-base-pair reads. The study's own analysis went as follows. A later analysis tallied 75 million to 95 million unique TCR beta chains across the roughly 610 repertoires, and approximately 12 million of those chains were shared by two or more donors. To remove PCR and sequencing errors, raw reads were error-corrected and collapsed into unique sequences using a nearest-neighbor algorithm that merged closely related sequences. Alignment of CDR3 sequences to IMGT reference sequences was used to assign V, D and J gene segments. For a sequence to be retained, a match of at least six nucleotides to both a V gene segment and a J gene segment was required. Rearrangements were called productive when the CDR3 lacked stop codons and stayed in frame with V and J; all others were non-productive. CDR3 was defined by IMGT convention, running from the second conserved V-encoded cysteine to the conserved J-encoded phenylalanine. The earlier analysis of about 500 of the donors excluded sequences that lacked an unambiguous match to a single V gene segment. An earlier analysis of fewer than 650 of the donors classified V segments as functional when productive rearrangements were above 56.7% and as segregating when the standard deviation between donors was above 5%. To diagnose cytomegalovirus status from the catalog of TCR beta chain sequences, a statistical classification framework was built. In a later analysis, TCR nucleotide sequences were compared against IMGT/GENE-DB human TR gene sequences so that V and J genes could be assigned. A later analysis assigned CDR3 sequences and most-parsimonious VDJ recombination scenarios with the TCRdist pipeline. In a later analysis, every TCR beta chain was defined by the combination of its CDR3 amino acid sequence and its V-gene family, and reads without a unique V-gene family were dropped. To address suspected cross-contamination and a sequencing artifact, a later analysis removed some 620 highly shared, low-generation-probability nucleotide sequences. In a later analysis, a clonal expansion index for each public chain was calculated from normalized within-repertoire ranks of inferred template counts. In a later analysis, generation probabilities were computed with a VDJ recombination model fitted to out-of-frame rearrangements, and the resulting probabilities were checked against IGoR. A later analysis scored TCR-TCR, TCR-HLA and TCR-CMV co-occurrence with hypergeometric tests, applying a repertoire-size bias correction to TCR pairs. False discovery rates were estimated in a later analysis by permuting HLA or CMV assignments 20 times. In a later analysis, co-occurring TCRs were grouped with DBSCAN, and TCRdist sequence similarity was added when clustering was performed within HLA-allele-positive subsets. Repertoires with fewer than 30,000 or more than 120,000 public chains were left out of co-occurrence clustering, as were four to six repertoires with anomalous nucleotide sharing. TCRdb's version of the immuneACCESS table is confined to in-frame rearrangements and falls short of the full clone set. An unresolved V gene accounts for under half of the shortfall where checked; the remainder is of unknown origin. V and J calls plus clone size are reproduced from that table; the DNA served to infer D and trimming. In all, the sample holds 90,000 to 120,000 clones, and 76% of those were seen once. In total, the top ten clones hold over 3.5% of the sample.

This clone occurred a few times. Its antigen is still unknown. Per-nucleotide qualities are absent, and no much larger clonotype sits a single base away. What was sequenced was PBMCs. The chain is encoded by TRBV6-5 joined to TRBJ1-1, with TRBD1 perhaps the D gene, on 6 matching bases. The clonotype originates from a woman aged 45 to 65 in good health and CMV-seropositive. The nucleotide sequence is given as TGTGCCAGCAGTGATTCGACAGGGAACACTGAAGCTTTCTTT. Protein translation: CASSDSTGNTEAFF.